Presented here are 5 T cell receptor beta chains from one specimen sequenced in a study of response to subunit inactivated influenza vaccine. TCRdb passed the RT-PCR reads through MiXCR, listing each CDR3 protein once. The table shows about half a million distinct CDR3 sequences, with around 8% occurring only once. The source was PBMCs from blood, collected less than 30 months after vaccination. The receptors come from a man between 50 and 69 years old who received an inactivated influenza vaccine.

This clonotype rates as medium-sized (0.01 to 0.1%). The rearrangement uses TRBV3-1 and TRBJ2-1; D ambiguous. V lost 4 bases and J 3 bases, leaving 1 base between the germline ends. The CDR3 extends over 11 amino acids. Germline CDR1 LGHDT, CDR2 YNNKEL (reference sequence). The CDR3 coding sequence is TGTGCCAGCAGCCGCTACAATGAGCAGTTCTTC. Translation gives CASSRYNEQFF.

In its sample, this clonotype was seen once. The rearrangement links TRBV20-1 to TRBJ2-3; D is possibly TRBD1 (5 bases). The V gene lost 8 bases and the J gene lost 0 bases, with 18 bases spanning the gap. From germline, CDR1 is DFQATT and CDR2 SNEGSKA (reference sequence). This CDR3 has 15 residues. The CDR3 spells CSTGHLLSSTDTQYF. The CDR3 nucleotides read TGCAGTACCGGACACCTTCTTTCTAGCACAGATACGCAGTATTTT.

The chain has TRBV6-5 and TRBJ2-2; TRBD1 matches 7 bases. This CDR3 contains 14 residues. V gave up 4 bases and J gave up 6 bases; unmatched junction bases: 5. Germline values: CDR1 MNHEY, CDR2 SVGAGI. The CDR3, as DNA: TGTGCCAGCAGTTTCACAGGGGTTGCCGGGGAGCTGTTTTTT. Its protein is CASSFTGVAGELFF.

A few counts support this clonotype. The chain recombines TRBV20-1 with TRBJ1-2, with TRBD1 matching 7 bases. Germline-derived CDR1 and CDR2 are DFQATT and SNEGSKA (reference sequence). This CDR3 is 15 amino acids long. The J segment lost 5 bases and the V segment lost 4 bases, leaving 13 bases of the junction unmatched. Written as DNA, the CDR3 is TGCAGTGCTACTCCCGGTTTGGCAGGGGGATATGGCTACACCTTC. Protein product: CSATPGLAGGYGYTF.

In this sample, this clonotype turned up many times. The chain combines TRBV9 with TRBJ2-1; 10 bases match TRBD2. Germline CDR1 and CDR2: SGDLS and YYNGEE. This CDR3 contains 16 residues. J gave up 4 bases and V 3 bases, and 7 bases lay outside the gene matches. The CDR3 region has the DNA TGTGCCAGCAGCGAGGGGACTAGCGAAAATTACAATGAGCAGTTCTTC. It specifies CASSEGTSENYNEQFF. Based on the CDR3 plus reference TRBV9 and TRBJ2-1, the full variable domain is DSGVTQTPKHLITATGQRVTLRCSPRSGDLSVYWYQQSLDQGLQFLIQYYNGEERAKGNILERFSAQQFPDLHSELNLSSLELGDSALYFCASSEGTSENYNEQFFGPGTRLTVL.